What follows describes a single T cell receptor beta chain. The antigen is undetermined. The data belong to a study of OX40 agonist ivuxolimab in advanced cancers. Across the whole study: Partial responses were observed in three patients, of whom one had hepatocellular carcinoma and two had cutaneous melanoma.

V was shortened by 0 bases and J by 5 bases, with 10 bases between the two germline ends. Per germline, CDR1 SGHAT and CDR2 FQNNGV. The CDR3 is 14 residues long. Method: immunoSEQ multiplex PCR; TCRdb's copy keeps in-frame clones and lacks some. The repertoire has 65,000 to 90,000 clones, roughly nine tenths of them found once; the top ten carry 2.3%. Whole-study results and caveats: In general, CD8+ T cells held more expanded clones than CD4+ did, on average.

Autoimmune disease history or systemic immunosuppression disqualified patients. Drawing of blood for sampling happened at baseline, at cycle 4 day 1, and at cycle 7 day 1. The TCR originated in an adult with an advanced solid tumor such as melanoma, head and neck, liver or kidney cancer. This chain uses TRBV11-2 with TRBJ2-5, with D uncertain. The sample in question was CD4+ or CD8+ T cells sorted from blood, obtained in a trial of the OX40 agonist ivuxolimab. CDR3 nucleotides: TGTGCCAGCAGCTTAGATCTGGCAGTTGAGACCCAGTACTTC. Residues: CASSLDLAVETQYF.